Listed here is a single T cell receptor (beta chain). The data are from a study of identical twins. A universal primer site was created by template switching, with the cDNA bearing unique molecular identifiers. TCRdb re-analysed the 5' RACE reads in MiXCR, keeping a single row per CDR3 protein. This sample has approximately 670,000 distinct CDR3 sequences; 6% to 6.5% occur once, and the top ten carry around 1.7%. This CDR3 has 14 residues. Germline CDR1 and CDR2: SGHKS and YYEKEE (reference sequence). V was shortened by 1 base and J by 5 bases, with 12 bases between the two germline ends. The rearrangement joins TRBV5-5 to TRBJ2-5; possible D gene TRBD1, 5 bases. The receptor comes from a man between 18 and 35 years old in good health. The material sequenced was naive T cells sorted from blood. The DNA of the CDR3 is TGTGCCAGCAGCTTGTCCAGGGTTTACGAGACCCAGTACTTC. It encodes CASSLSRVYETQYF.